This paragraph covers one TCR beta chain sequence. Its cognate antigen is unknown. The sample is drawn from a study of chemoradiotherapy in HPV16-positive cancers. Overall study results and limits: HPV-specific T cells were functionally defined from only two HPV16-positive patients.

Repertoires were sampled repeatedly during chemoradiotherapy. This CDR3 has 13 amino acids. The ends were cut back, 0 bases at V and 4 bases at J, with 7 bases in the middle. The V gene's germline CDR1 is SGHRS and CDR2 YFSETQ. Sequenced by immunoSEQ multiplex PCR; TCRdb stores in-frame clones only, minus some. The sample shows over 35,000 clones, 75% to 85% of them seen only once. The gene calls are TRBV5-1 and TRBJ1-1, with D unresolved. The material was blood, obtained from a patient who underwent chemoradiotherapy. The sequence came from a human donor with HPV-associated anogenital cancer. The CDR3 coding sequence is TGCGCCAGCAGCTTGGCCGCGTCCACTGAAGCTTTCTTT. It yields the protein CASSLAASTEAFF.